Presented here are 23 T cell receptor beta chains from one specimen sequenced in a study of tumour-infiltrating T cells in Burkitt lymphoma. Data came from immunoSEQ multiplex PCR; TCRdb stores just in-frame clones and leaves some out. Here the sample spans roughly 990 clones, roughly 13% being singletons. The sequenced sample consisted of tumor tissue. These receptors originate from a human donor with Burkitt lymphoma.

The sample holds a few counts of this clone. The V call is TRBV7-3, the J call TRBJ2-7; D is undetermined. V gave up 5 bases and J gave up 4 bases, with 12 bases separating them. CDR3 size: 13 residues. CDR1 is SGHTA and CDR2 is FQGTGA in the germline V gene. The DNA of the CDR3 is TGTGCCAGCAGCGTTTTGCCGGAATACGAGCAGTACTTC. Amino acid sequence: CASSVLPEYEQYF.

The chain carries TRBV14 and TRBJ2-5; 7 nucleotides match TRBD1. Losses at the gene ends were 1 base for V and 5 bases for J; bases not matched to a gene: 10. Germline V gene sequence: CDR1 SGHDN, CDR2 FVKESK. The CDR3 is made up of 16 amino acids. CDR3 nucleotides: TGTGCCAGCAGCCAAGGGGGGACAGCGAGGGTGGAGACCCAGTACTTC. This gives the protein CASSQGGTARVETQYF.

This clone rates as hyperexpanded. The rearrangement joins TRBV7-9 to TRBJ2-7, with 10 bases lining up with TRBD1. Losses at the gene ends were 5 bases for V and 4 bases for J; bases not matched to a gene: 5. CDR3 length: 14 residues. Germline loops: CDR1 SEHNR, CDR2 FQNEAQ (reference sequence). The CDR3 loop reads CASSPRDRGYEQYF. The CDR3 DNA reads TGTGCCAGCAGCCCCCGGGACAGGGGATACGAGCAGTACTTC.

The table lists this clone with a few counts. V gene TRBV2 combines with J gene TRBJ2-7; the D is unclear. This CDR3 contains 11 residues. V was trimmed by 7 bases and J by 0 bases, leaving 4 bases between them. Germline V lookup: CDR1 SNHLY, CDR2 FYNNEI. In nucleotides, the CDR3 is TGTGCCAGCAAGCTCTCCTACGAGCAGTACTTC. Amino acids: CASKLSYEQYF.

V is TRBV19 and J is TRBJ1-3; no firm D call. The CDR3 contains 14 residues. The germline V gene encodes CDR1 LNHDA and CDR2 SQIVND (reference sequence). Deletions cut 4 bases from V and 0 bases from J, with 7 bases between. CDR3 sequence (DNA): TGTGCCAGTAGTAGGGGAAACTCTGGAAACACCATATATTTT. Translated, it gives CASSRGNSGNTIYF. Filled out from reference TRBV19 and TRBJ1-3, the complete variable domain reads DGGITQSPKYLFRKEGQNVTLSCEQNLNHDAMYWYRQDPGQGLRLIYYSQIVNDFQKGDIAEGYSVSREKKESFPLTVTSAQKNPTAFYLCASSRGNSGNTIYFGEGSWLTVV.

The table lists this clone with a few counts. The CDR3 nucleotides are TGCGCCAGCAGCCAATCTCTCAGGGGTGCAACTAATGAAAAACTGTTTTTT. This gives the protein CASSQSLRGATNEKLFF. The chain recombines TRBV4-1 with TRBJ1-4, with D maybe TRBD1 (6 bases). V lost 2 bases and J lost 0, with 13 bases in between. The CDR3 extends over 17 amino acids. Germline CDR1 MGHRA, CDR2 YSYEKL.

The genes are TRBV15 and TRBJ2-3; 7 bases agree with TRBD2. Unmatched junction bases numbered 7, after V lost 5 bases and J lost 5 bases. CDR3 length equals 14 residues. Germline loops: CDR1 LNHNV, CDR2 YYDKDF (reference sequence). CDR3 protein: CATSRAGVGDTQYF. The CDR3 DNA reads as TGTGCCACCAGCCGTGCGGGAGTTGGAGATACGCAGTATTTT.

This clone was seen a handful of times. The gene calls are TRBV27 and TRBJ2-5, with TRBD1 identical over 8 bases. Trimming removed 5 bases from V and 2 bases from J; junction bases left unmatched: 7. Germline V gene lookup returns CDR1 MNHEY and CDR2 SMNVEV (reference sequence). The CDR3 has 15 residues. CDR3 protein: CASSTRTGKQETQYF. The CDR3 DNA sequence: TGTGCCAGCAGTACCCGGACAGGGAAGCAAGAGACCCAGTACTTC.

There are a few counts of this clone. V usage is TRBV4-1 and J usage is TRBJ2-7, with 8 bases lining up with TRBD1. Germline assignment: CDR1 MGHRA and CDR2 YSYEKL. The CDR3 has 15 residues. J was trimmed by 4 bases and V by 4 bases; bases with no gene match: 9. The CDR3 reads CASSRLDRAGYEQYF. The DNA for the CDR3 is TGCGCCAGCAGCCGACTGGACAGGGCTGGATACGAGCAGTACTTC.

This clone turned up a few times. J is TRBJ2-3 and V is TRBV18; unclear D gene. V was shortened by 7 bases and J by 2 bases, with 10 bases between the two germline ends. Germline CDR1 reads KGHSH; CDR2 reads LQKENI. The CDR3 runs to 13 residues. CDR3 sequence reads: CASLHPDTDTQYF. CDR3 nucleotide sequence: TGTGCCAGCTTACACCCGGACACAGATACGCAGTATTTT.

This clone occurred a few times. V gene TRBV4-1 combines with J gene TRBJ2-5; D is undetermined. V lost 1 base, J lost 1 base, and 7 bases lay in between. The CDR3 consists of 14 residues. Per germline, CDR1 MGHRA and CDR2 YSYEKL. Written as DNA, the CDR3 is TGCGCCAGCAGCCAAGCGCCCGGCCAAGAGACCCAGTACTTC. Amino acid sequence: CASSQAPGQETQYF.

The rearrangement uses TRBV19 and TRBJ2-2; D is undetermined. Trimming cost V 5 bases and J 6 bases, with 4 bases left between them. This CDR3 has 11 amino acids. CDR1 and CDR2 (germline): LNHDA, SQIVND (reference sequence). CDR3 bases: TGTGCCAGTAGTCCCCCCGGGGAGCTGTTTTTT. Translation: CASSPPGELFF. Looking up the rest from reference TRBV19 and TRBJ2-2 gives the full variable domain: DGGITQSPKYLFRKEGQNVTLSCEQNLNHDAMYWYRQDPGQGLRLIYYSQIVNDFQKGDIAEGYSVSREKKESFPLTVTSAQKNPTAFYLCASSPPGELFFGEGSRLTVL.

With respect to this clone: It is unclear where the CDR3 begins or ends on the DNA, so no DNA is shown, and the CDR3 is as TCRdb lists it. This sequence joins TRBV10-2 and TRBJ2-5. Germline CDR1 WSHSY, CDR2 SAAADI. The CDR3 is 14 residues long, ends included. The CDR3 region is CASILDRGAYEQYF.

This clone has only a few counts. The rearrangement uses TRBV19 and TRBJ1-5, with 7 bases lining up with TRBD1. V shed 5 bases, J shed 3 bases, and the junction held 7 bases outside the gene matches. CDR1 and CDR2 from the germline V gene are LNHDA and SQIVND (reference sequence). The CDR3 covers 15 residues. In DNA form, the CDR3 reads TGTGCCAGTAGTTCCCCGACAGGGAACAATCAGCCCCAGCATTTT. It yields the protein CASSSPTGNNQPQHF.

This clone was seen a handful of times. The chain carries TRBV29-1 and TRBJ2-3, with 10 bases that match TRBD2. CDR1 and CDR2 from the germline V gene are SQVTM and ANQGSEA. J was trimmed by 3 bases and V by 5 bases; bases with no gene match: 5. The CDR3 has 14 residues. The CDR3 reads CSVSIAGGTDTQYF. The CDR3, as DNA: TGCAGCGTTTCTATAGCGGGAGGAACAGATACGCAGTATTTT.

CDR3 region: CASSPRGDSYGYTF. In DNA, the CDR3 is TGCGCCAGCAGCCCACGCGGGGACAGCTATGGCTACACCTTC. The chain links TRBV10-2 to TRBJ1-2; 7 bases match TRBD1. The V segment lost 6 bases and the J segment 4 bases; nucleotides outside the gene matches: 8. CDR3 length: 14 amino acids. The V gene's germline CDR1 is WSHSY and CDR2 SAAADI.

This clone has a handful of counts. The chain carries TRBV5-3 and TRBJ1-2; 10 bases align to TRBD1. TRBV5-3 is flagged as an ORF with uncertain function. The V and J ends lost 3 bases and 0 bases, in that order; junction bases with no gene match: 5. This CDR3 region has 16 residues. The CDR3, as DNA: TGTGCCAGAAGCTGGGACAGGGGAGGTTCTAACTATGGCTACACCTTC. The encoded protein is CARSWDRGGSNYGYTF.

Comment on this clone: At one end the junction does not follow the germline gene, possibly because of a read error. Other DNA sequences in the same sample also yield this CDR3. The genes are TRBV9 and TRBJ2-5, with 9 bases matching TRBD1. Germline values: CDR1 SGDLS, CDR2 YYNGEE. This CDR3 region has 16 residues. The DNA of the CDR3 is TGTGCCAGCAGTGTAGGGGACAGGGCCTACCAAGAGACCCAGTACTTC. This sequence encodes CASSVGDRAYQETQYF.

This clone was counted only a few times. The chain is built from TRBV28 and TRBJ2-4; no firm D call. Germline V gene data show CDR1 as MDHEN and CDR2 as SYDVKM. This CDR3 comprises 13 residues. V was clipped by 8 bases and J by 6 bases, with 14 bases between them. The CDR3 protein is CASSVTRPNIQYF. Here the CDR3 DNA reads TGTGCCAGCTCCGTCACAAGACCAAACATTCAGTACTTC.

This clone occurred a few times. This chain joins TRBV19 and TRBJ2-3; 12 nucleotides match TRBD2. After removal of 4 bases from V and 7 bases from J, the junction contained 9 bases not matched to a gene. This CDR3 comprises 16 residues. The V gene's germline CDR1 is LNHDA and CDR2 SQIVND (reference sequence). The DNA for the CDR3 is TGTGCCAGTAGTACGACTAGCGGGGGCTCCGGCAATACGCAGTATTTT. Its translation: CASSTTSGGSGNTQYF.

This clone was found a few times. The chain recombines TRBV5-6 with TRBJ2-5; TRBD2 agrees at 8 bases. The CDR3 spans 14 residues. Germline V gene lookup returns CDR1 SGHDT and CDR2 YYEEEE. With 2 bases clipped from V and 5 bases from J, the junction kept 5 bases outside the gene matches. The CDR3 sequence is CASSLTGGGETQYF. In DNA form, the CDR3 reads TGTGCCAGCAGCTTAACGGGAGGGGGGGAGACCCAGTACTTC.

This clone has only a few counts. CDR3 DNA sequence: TGTGCCAGCAGTCCCAGCGGGGGCCGACCCTACAATGAGCAGTTCTTC. Translation gives CASSPSGGRPYNEQFF. The chain recombines TRBV6-7 with TRBJ2-1; TRBD2 matches at 8 bases. TRBV6-7 is an open reading frame whose function is uncertain. With V trimmed by 5 bases and J by 2 bases, 8 bases remained unmatched. The CDR3 contains 16 residues.

V gene TRBV7-9 combines with J gene TRBJ1-4; D unresolved. Germline-derived CDR1 and CDR2 are SEHNR and FQNEAQ (reference sequence). V lost 2 bases and J 7 bases, leaving 14 bases between the germline ends. There are 15 residues in the CDR3. The CDR3 region is CASSLRGHNLEKLFF. CDR3 coding DNA: TGTGCCAGCAGCTTACGTGGTCACAACCTTGAAAAACTGTTTTTT.